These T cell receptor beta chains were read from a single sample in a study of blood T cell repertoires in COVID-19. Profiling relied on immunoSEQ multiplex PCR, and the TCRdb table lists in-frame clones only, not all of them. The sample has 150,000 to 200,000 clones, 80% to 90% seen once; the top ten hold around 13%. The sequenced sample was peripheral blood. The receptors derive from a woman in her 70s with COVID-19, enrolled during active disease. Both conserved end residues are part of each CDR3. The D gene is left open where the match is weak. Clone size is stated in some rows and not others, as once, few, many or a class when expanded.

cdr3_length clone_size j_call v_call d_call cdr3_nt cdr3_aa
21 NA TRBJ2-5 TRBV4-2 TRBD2 TGTGCCAGCAGCCAAGATTTTTGTCGGGGACTAGCGGGAAGATCGAGGGAGACCCAGTACTTC CASSQDFCRGLAGRSRETQYF
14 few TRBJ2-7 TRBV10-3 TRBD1 TGTGCCATCAGAACGGACAGGGGGAGCTACGAGCAGTACTTC CAIRTDRGSYEQYF
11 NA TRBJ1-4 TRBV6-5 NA TGTGCCAGCAAGCGGCAAGAAAAACTGTTTTTT CASKRQEKLFF
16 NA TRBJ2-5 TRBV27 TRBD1 TGTGCCAGCGGCCAGGACAGGGGAACCTATCAAGAGACCCAGTACTTC CASGQDRGTYQETQYF
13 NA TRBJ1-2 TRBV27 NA TGTGCCAGCAGTTCCGCTTGGGGCGATGGCTACACCTTC CASSSAWGDGYTF
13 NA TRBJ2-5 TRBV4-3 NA TGCGCCAGCAGCCAAGATCTAGTAAAGACCCAGTACTTC CASSQDLVKTQYF
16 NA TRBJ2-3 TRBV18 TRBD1 TGTGCCAGCTCATTATGGACAGGGAGCGTCACAGATACGCAGTATTTT CASSLWTGSVTDTQYF
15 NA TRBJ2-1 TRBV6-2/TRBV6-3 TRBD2 TGTGCCAGCAGCCGGGGACTAGCGGGAGTGAATGAGCAGTTCTTC CASSRGLAGVNEQFF
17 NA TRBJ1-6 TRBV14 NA TGTGCCAGCAGCCCGTGGACGGGTGGGAGCTATAATTCACCCCTCCACTTT CASSPWTGGSYNSPLHF
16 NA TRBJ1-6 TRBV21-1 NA TGTGCCAGCAGCAAAGACTCCTGCCCCTATAATTCACCCCTCCACTTT CASSKDSCPYNSPLHF
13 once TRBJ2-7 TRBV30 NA TGTGCCTGGAGTGTACGACAGCCCTACGAGCAGTACTTC CAWSVRQPYEQYF
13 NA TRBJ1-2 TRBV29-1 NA TGCAGCGTTGAAAGGGAGCCCTACTATGGCTACACCTTC CSVEREPYYGYTF
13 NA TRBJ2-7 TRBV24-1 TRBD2 TGTGCCACAGAAAGCGGGAGGAGCTACGAGCAGTACTTC CATESGRSYEQYF
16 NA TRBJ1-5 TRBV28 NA TGTGCCAGCAGAGAATTGGGGGTGGGGGGGAATCAGCCCCAGCATTTT CASRELGVGGNQPQHF
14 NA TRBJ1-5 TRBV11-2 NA TGTGCCAGCAGCTCGGACAGTCCGGATCAGCCCCAGCATTTT CASSSDSPDQPQHF
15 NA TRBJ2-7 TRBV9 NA TGTGCCAGCAGCGTAGGGGGCGCCGGTGGGAACGAGCAGTACTTC CASSVGGAGGNEQYF
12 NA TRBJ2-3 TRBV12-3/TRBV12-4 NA TGTGCCAGCAGTTCACCGGGACTTACGCAGTATTTT CASSSPGLTQYF
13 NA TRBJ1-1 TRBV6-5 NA TGTGCCAGCAGTCGGACAGAGAACACTGAAGCTTTCTTT CASSRTENTEAFF
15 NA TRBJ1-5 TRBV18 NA TGTGCCAGCTCATTTTCAACAGGGTTGAATCAGCCCCAGCATTTT CASSFSTGLNQPQHF
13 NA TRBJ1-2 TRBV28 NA TGTGCCAGCAGTTTCCCCGCCGCTACGGGCTACACCTTC CASSFPAATGYTF
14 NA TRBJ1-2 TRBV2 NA TGTGCCAGCAGTGAACGGGATCTCACATATGGCTACACCTTC CASSERDLTYGYTF
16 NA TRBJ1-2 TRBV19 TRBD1 TGTGCCAGTAGTATAAGCGGACAGGGGGCTAACTATGGCTACACCTTC CASSISGQGANYGYTF
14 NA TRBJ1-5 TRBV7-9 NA TGTGCCAGCAGCTGGAAAGGGGTCAATCAGCCCCAGCATTTT CASSWKGVNQPQHF
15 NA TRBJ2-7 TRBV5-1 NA TGCGCCAGCAGCTTGGCCGGCGGTACCCCCTACGAGCAGTACTTC CASSLAGGTPYEQYF
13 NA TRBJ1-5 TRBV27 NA TGTGCCAGCAGTTTCGCAGGCAATCAGCCCCAGCATTTT CASSFAGNQPQHF
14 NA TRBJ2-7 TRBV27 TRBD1 TGTGCCAGCATACCGGGACAGGGGTTCGGCGAGCAGTACTTC CASIPGQGFGEQYF
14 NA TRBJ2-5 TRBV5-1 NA TGCGCCAGCAGCCAAAACCCTAGTGGTGAGACCCAGTACTTC CASSQNPSGETQYF
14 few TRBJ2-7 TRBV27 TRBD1 TGTGCCAGCAGCTCCGGGACAGGTCCTCGAGAGCAGTACTTC CASSSGTGPREQYF
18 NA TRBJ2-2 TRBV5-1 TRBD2 TGCGCCAGCACCACGGGTCTAGCGGGAGTTGCTGGTGGCGGGGAGCTGTTTTTT CASTTGLAGVAGGGELFF
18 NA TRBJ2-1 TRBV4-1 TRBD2 TGCGCCAGCAGCCAGGACCCGGGACTAGCGGGTGCTTACAATGAGCAGTTCTTC CASSQDPGLAGAYNEQFF
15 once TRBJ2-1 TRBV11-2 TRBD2 TGTGCCAGCAGCCCCCTAGCGGGCCTTAACAATGAGCAGTTCTTC CASSPLAGLNNEQFF
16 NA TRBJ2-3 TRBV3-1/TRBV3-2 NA TGTGCCAGCAGCTGTCGACTAGGTGTTTGCACAGATACGCAGTATTTT CASSCRLGVCTDTQYF
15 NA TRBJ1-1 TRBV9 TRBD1 TGTGCCAGCAGCACTTTAACAGGGGCTGGCACTGAAGCTTTCTTT CASSTLTGAGTEAFF
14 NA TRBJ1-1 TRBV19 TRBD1 TGTGCCAGTACCTCGGACAGGGCCAACACTGAAGCTTTCTTT CASTSDRANTEAFF
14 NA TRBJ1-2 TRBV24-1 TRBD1 TGTGCCACCAGCGGGGACAGGGGGCAGGGTGGCTACACCTTC CATSGDRGQGGYTF
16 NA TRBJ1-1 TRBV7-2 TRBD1 TGTGCCAGCAGCGGGGACAGGGGCTGGCGGAACACTGAAGCTTTCTTT CASSGDRGWRNTEAFF
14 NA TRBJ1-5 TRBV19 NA TGTGCCAGTAGTATCACCCCAGGGCCTCAGCCCCAGCATTTT CASSITPGPQPQHF
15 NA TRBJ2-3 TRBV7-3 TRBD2 TGTGCCAGCAGCTCGACTAGCGGGAGGACAGATACGCAGTATTTT CASSSTSGRTDTQYF
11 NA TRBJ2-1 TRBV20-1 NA TGCAGTGCTAAGACTAGTTATGAGCAGTTCTTC CSAKTSYEQFF
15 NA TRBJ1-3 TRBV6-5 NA TGTGCCAGCCGGCGGGACCCCAGCTCTGGAAACACCATATATTTT CASRRDPSSGNTIYF
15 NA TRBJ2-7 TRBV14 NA TGTGCCAGCAGCCAAGATCAGGCATATTCCTACGAGCAGTACTTC CASSQDQAYSYEQYF
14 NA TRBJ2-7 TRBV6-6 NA TGTGCCAGCAGTCGATCCACAGGGTTAGACGAGCAGTACTTC CASSRSTGLDEQYF
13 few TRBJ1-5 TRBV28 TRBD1 TGTGCCAGCACCGGACAGGGCCACCAGCCCCAGCATTTT CASTGQGHQPQHF
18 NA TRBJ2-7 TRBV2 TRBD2 TGTGCCAGCAGCGCCGGGACTAGCGGGAGTTTGATCTTCTACGAGCAGTACTTC CASSAGTSGSLIFYEQYF
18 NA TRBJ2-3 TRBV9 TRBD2 TGTGCCAGCAGCTGGACTAGCGGGAGTCGGTTCCAGGCAGATACGCAGTATTTT CASSWTSGSRFQADTQYF
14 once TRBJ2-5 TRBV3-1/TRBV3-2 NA TGTGCCAGCAGCCAAGAATGGGGGGAGGAGACCCAGTACTTC CASSQEWGEETQYF
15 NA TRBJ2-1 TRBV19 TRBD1 TGTGCCAGTAGTATAAAGGGACAGGGGGCCTATGAGCAGTTCTTC CASSIKGQGAYEQFF
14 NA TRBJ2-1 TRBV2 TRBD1 TGTGCCAGCAGTGAGGGGACAGACTACAATGAGCAGTTCTTC CASSEGTDYNEQFF
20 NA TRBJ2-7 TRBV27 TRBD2 TGTGCCAGCAGTTTAGGTCTGACTAGCGGGAGGGGGGCCCAAAGGTACGAGCAGTACTTC CASSLGLTSGRGAQRYEQYF
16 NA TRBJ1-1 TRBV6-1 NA TGTGCCAGCAGTGACATCCCAGGGATTAGAGTGACTGAAGCTTTCTTT CASSDIPGIRVTEAFF
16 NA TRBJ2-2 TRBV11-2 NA TGTGCCAGCAGCTTAGTCCCAGGATCCCTAACCGGGGAGCTGTTTTTT CASSLVPGSLTGELFF